This TCR beta chain was documented in a study of lymphopenia after photon versus proton radiotherapy. Notes on the study in general: Oligoclonal CD8+ Temra expansion after nadir drove photon patients' diversity drop. Authors raise, but do not show, better survival with proton therapy.

This clone was counted between two and nine times. Its antigen is unknown. The CDR3 extends over 15 amino acids. Germline loops: CDR1 SEHNR, CDR2 FQNEAQ (reference sequence). The ends lost 1 base at V and 4 bases at J; junction bases unmatched: 2. Some clones are missing from TCRdb's copy, which holds only in-frame ones; the method was immunoSEQ multiplex PCR. The sample lists about 19,000 clones, 90% to 95% occurring once. This specimen consisted of peripheral blood, obtained from a patient treated with photon-based radiotherapy. The chain combines TRBV7-9 with TRBJ2-3, with 10 bases identical to TRBD2. The source of this sequence is a man aged 55 to 70 with pancreatic cancer. The chain's CDR3 is CASSLGLAGADTQYF. In DNA, the CDR3 is TGTGCCAGCAGCTTAGGCCTAGCGGGGGCAGATACGCAGTATTTT. The complete variable domain, with remaining parts taken from reference TRBV7-9 and TRBJ2-3, reads DTGVSQNPRHKITKRGQNVTFRCDPISEHNRLYWYRQTLGQGPEFLTYFQNEAQLEKSRLLSDRFSAERPKGSFSTLEIQRTEQGDSAMYLCASSLGLAGADTQYFGPGTRLTVL.